The T cell receptor beta chain described here comes from a study of cytomegalovirus exposure and HLA in healthy donors (dated by TCRdb to about 2017). Regarding the study in general: According to an earlier analysis of several hundred of the donors, about 179 million T cells yielded 90 million to 140 million unique TCR beta sequences and roughly 280 Gb of sequence data. Along with the approximately 700-subject first cohort, a separate validation cohort of some 130 different subjects was used. Donor age, sex, ethnicity and CMV serostatus were compiled alongside the repertoire data. Rather than using new phenotypic data, the later analysis identified candidate immune exposures from TCR beta sequences and from how often those sequences occurred across donors. The study was designed to test whether signatures of past pathogen exposure could be identified by cataloging public T cell receptors. To decide whether each TCR beta V gene segment behaved as functional or pseudogenic, an earlier analysis of some 600 of the donors relied on high-throughput TCR beta sequencing. The number of donors typed differed by locus, with roughly 629-640 for A, B, C, DRB1 and DQB1, 522 for DQA1, nearly 610 for DPA1, and approximately 470 for DPB1. Five DR-DQ haplotypes were treated as single units for association and clustering because of strong linkage in the cohort. HLA typing included class I and class II loci at four-digit resolution. Among the approximately 400 genotyped donors, 75% to 90% belonged to the genetic ancestry cluster associated with self-reported Caucasian donors. The study used immunosequencing to profile the T cell repertoires of 666 subjects and linked those repertoires to cytomegalovirus serostatus. All discovery cohort repertoires had been generated on a single sequencing platform. To predict cytomegalovirus infection status, the study brought together high-throughput TCR immunosequencing, statistical association of individual TCRs with disease status, and machine learning. Across 398 genotyped donors of the cohort, an average of roughly 230,000 unique TCR beta nucleotide sequences per donor were sequenced, and about a sixth of those sequences were non-productive. Roughly 300 gigabases of sequencing data and approximately 80 million unique TCR sequences were included in an early release covering roughly 600 HLA-typed donors. A later analysis re-examined previously published TCR beta repertoires from around 670 donors and added high-resolution HLA genotyping to investigate patterns of TCR occurrence. A later genetic analysis used genome-wide SNP genotypes for about three fifths of the 666 donors, treating that subset as a discovery cohort. Study-wide conclusions, independent of this receptor: A cluster of highly shared sequence variants was judged likely to represent a technical artifact of the sequencing pipeline. Several of the top co-occurrence clusters appeared to be linked to parvovirus B19, influenza, CMV and Epstein-Barr virus, according to a later analysis. Compared with the 666-donor mean, donors in an Asian-associated ancestry cluster had fewer N-insertions in productive TCRs, according to a later genetic analysis. Because counts were too low, seventeen rarely observed V segments, including chromosome 9 orphons, were excluded from the earlier analysis of 587 of the donors. According to the authors, the approach could potentially be generalized to other disease states and immunological phenotypes. Specific HLA alleles were associated with 16,951 TCR beta sequences at a false discovery rate of 0.05 in a later analysis. According to a later analysis, TCR association rates differed among HLA loci, with DRB1 alleles showing the most associated TCRs and HLA-C alleles showing the fewest. A further reported finding was that TCR beta sequences accurately predicted the HLA-A and HLA-B alleles for most subjects in the first cohort. The study gave a list of 150 to 200 TCR beta chains associated with cytomegalovirus. Immune exposure information for the cohort was limited to CMV serostatus. Some IMGT-functional V segments, including TRBV6-2 and TRBV6-3, could not be distinguished by the 87-base-pair reads and were therefore excluded. Cytomegalovirus status was reported to be diagnosed by the classifier with high specificity and sensitivity in both the original and validation cohorts. Compared with equally common non-associated chains, HLA-associated TCR beta chains in a later analysis were more clonally expanded and had lower generation probabilities. When HLA alleles, especially DR and DQ, strongly co-occurred, TCR associations were difficult to assign to individual alleles. HLA typing was unavailable for some donors at each locus, so association tests used only the typed subset. In a later genetic analysis, a missense DCLRE1C variant was associated with V-gene and J-gene trimming of TCR beta chains, and the association was replicated in an independent cohort. Sequencing depth was assumed to be roughly uniform across donors in the presence/absence analyses, though that assumption may not hold. According to a later analysis, most CMV-associated TCR beta chains appeared to be HLA-restricted, and the HLA associations seemed to be driven largely by CMV exposure. In an earlier analysis of roughly 560 of the donors, most TCR beta V segments were observed in productive rearrangements about 87% or about 30% of the time, broadly matching IMGT annotations. In vitro tests confirmed that a few of the cytomegalovirus-associated TCR beta chains recognize cytomegalovirus antigens. Only TCR beta chains were sequenced in this cohort, and the absence of alpha or paired-chain data limited detectable features. Correlated functional status among segregating V segments might reflect linkage disequilibrium, but an unknown experimental factor could not be ruled out. Most TCR sequences were seen in very few donors, while some public TCRs were found in many individuals.

Library construction relied on the immunoSEQ multiplex PCR assay. A mixture of 60 forward primers for TCR Vbeta segments and 13 reverse primers for TCR Jbeta segments was used in the multiplex PCR. The CDR3 region of rearranged TCR beta genes was amplified from genomic DNA by a multiplex PCR assay. Amplified TCR beta libraries were sequenced as 87-base-pair reads on the Illumina HiSeq System. The source study handled its data this way. Across the 500 to 750 repertoires, a later analysis counted about 81 million unique TCR beta chains, 8.5 million to 12 million of which were shared by at least two donors. To remove PCR and sequencing errors, raw reads were error-corrected and collapsed into unique sequences using a nearest-neighbor algorithm that merged closely related sequences. CDR3 sequences were aligned to IMGT reference sequences to assign V, D and J gene segments. For a sequence to be retained, a match of at least six nucleotides to both a V gene segment and a J gene segment was required. A rearrangement was called productive if the CDR3 had no stop codons and remained in frame with V and J, and every other rearrangement was called non-productive. Following IMGT convention, CDR3 was defined as the stretch from the second conserved V-encoded cysteine to the conserved J-encoded phenylalanine. In an earlier analysis of more than 550 of the donors, sequences lacking an unambiguous match to a single V gene segment were excluded. An earlier analysis of roughly 590 of the donors called V segments functional above 56.7% productive rearrangements and segregating when the between-donor standard deviation exceeded 5%. A statistical classification framework was built for diagnosing cytomegalovirus status from the catalog of TCR beta chain sequences. In a later analysis, TCR nucleotide sequences were compared against IMGT/GENE-DB human TR gene sequences so that V and J genes could be assigned. Using the TCRdist pipeline, a later analysis assigned CDR3 sequences along with most-parsimonious VDJ recombination scenarios. In a later analysis, each TCR beta chain was defined by its CDR3 amino acid sequence together with its V-gene family, and reads without a unique V-gene family were excluded. To address suspected cross-contamination and a sequencing artifact, a later analysis removed 592 highly shared, low-generation-probability nucleotide sequences. In a later analysis, a clonal expansion index for each public chain was calculated from normalized within-repertoire ranks of inferred template counts. In a later analysis, generation probabilities were computed using a VDJ recombination model fitted to out-of-frame rearrangements, and the results were checked against IGoR. Hypergeometric tests were used in a later analysis to score TCR-TCR, TCR-HLA and TCR-CMV co-occurrence, with a repertoire-size bias correction applied to the TCR pairs. A later analysis estimated false discovery rates by permuting HLA or CMV assignments 20 times. A later analysis grouped co-occurring TCRs with DBSCAN, adding TCRdist sequence similarity when clustering within HLA-allele-positive subsets. Co-occurrence clustering excluded repertoires with fewer than 30,000 or more than 120,000 public chains, plus five with anomalous nucleotide sharing. This is the immuneACCESS table as TCRdb keeps it, with only in-frame sequences that have V and J called. A part of the clones is gone; compared with another copy, unresolved V genes explain less than half, and the rest is unexplained. The DNA was the basis for D and trimming; V, J and clone size are from that table. In all, the sample holds under 130,000 clones, and around three quarters of those were seen once. The top ten clones comprise 9% to 12% of the sample.

This clone occurred once. Its antigen specificity is not known. One end of the junction is discordant with germline, which a read error may explain. In total, approximately 700 healthy bone marrow donors made up the cohort. At the time of sampling, all cohort members were nominally healthy, though unrecorded immune exposures were likely present. The donor was CMV seropositive and belonged to the group of some 290 seropositive cohort members. Every donor gave a peripheral blood sample, and the peripheral blood mononuclear cells from that sample were used for TCR beta sequencing. The Qiagen DNeasy Blood Extraction Kit was used to extract genomic DNA from the blood cell samples. There are 12 amino acids in the CDR3, from cysteine to phenylalanine inclusive. The entry retains the CDR3 DNA only, 36 bases that are in frame from base 1. CDR1 MNHNS and CDR2 SASEGT were looked up in the germline V gene.

The sequence derives from a woman younger than 35 in good health and CMV-seropositive. Sequencing was done on a sample of PBMCs. In this chain, TRBV6-1 is recombined with TRBJ2-7; TRBD1 agrees with 8 junctional bases. The DNA sequence is given as TGTGCCAGCAGTGAAGCGCGGGGACAGGAGAACTTC. The encoded protein is CASSEARGQENF.